A selection of T cell receptor beta chains follows, all from one sample in a study of cytotoxic CD8 clonotypes in ibrutinib-treated CLL. The protocol was immunoSEQ multiplex PCR, while the TCRdb copy is restricted to in-frame clones and leaves out a portion. The sample has hundreds of thousands of clones, approximately 79% seen once. This material consisted of PBMCs, taken after 12 months of ibrutinib treatment. The source of these receptors is a human donor with chronic lymphocytic leukemia. CDR3s include the opening cysteine and the closing phenylalanine or tryptophan. The D gene is left open where the match is weak. A row's size may be missing; if present it is once, few, many or a size class.

d_call,j_call,clone_size,v_call,cdr3_aa,cdr3_nt
TRBD2,TRBJ2-7,NA,TRBV6-5,CASRLLAGEIYEQYF,TGTGCCAGCAGGCTACTAGCGGGAGAAATCTACGAGCAGTACTTC
NA,TRBJ1-1,NA,TRBV4-1,CASSQLGGNTEAFF,TGCGCCAGCAGCCAACTGGGGGGGAACACTGAAGCTTTCTTT
NA,TRBJ1-1,NA,TRBV7-6,CASSLTGAEAFF,TGTGCCAGCAGCCTCACAGGCGCTGAAGCTTTCTTT
TRBD1,TRBJ1-6,few,TRBV5-1,CASSLGDRGRALHF,TGCGCCAGCAGCTTGGGGGACAGGGGAAGAGCCCTCCACTTT
TRBD2,TRBJ2-2,NA,TRBV28,CASSRSSGRPRTGELFF,TGTGCCAGCAGTAGATCTAGCGGGAGGCCGCGTACCGGGGAGCTGTTTTTT
NA,TRBJ1-1,NA,TRBV5-4,CASSSILNTEAFF,TGTGCCAGCAGTTCTATCTTGAACACTGAAGCTTTCTTT
NA,TRBJ1-3,few,TRBV2,CASSLALGGGNTIYF,TGTGCCAGCAGCCTCGCTTTGGGCGGAGGAAACACCATATATTTT
NA,TRBJ2-7,NA,TRBV27,CASSLARAYEQYF,TGTGCCAGCAGTTTAGCCAGGGCCTACGAGCAGTACTTC
NA,TRBJ1-2,NA,TRBV4-1,CASSSQRPSEKGYTF,TGCGCCAGCAGCTCGCAGAGGCCTTCTGAGAAGGGCTACACCTTC
TRBD1,TRBJ1-2,NA,TRBV2,CATSGGWGYGYTF,TGTGCCACCTCAGGGGGCTGGGGCTATGGCTACACCTTC
TRBD2,TRBJ2-7,NA,TRBV7-6,CASRPSGTNGDYEQYF,TGTGCCAGCAGGCCCAGCGGGACCAACGGGGATTACGAGCAGTACTTC
NA,TRBJ2-7,NA,TRBV27,CASSFSAPAPYEQYF,TGTGCCAGCAGTTTTTCGGCGCCCGCCCCCTACGAGCAGTACTTC
TRBD2,TRBJ2-1,NA,TRBV7-9,CASSASGRAPQEQFF,TGTGCCAGCAGCGCTAGCGGGAGGGCACCCCAGGAGCAGTTCTTC
TRBD1,TRBJ2-7,NA,TRBV5-1,CASSLDRAGNEQYF,TGCGCCAGCAGCCTGGACAGGGCGGGTAACGAGCAGTACTTC
NA,TRBJ2-5,few,TRBV7-9,CAILTGSQETQYF,TGTGCCATCCTTACGGGAAGCCAAGAGACCCAGTACTTC
NA,TRBJ2-7,NA,TRBV6-5,CASKGYSSYEQYF,TGTGCCAGCAAGGGGTACTCCTCCTACGAGCAGTACTTC
TRBD2,TRBJ2-7,NA,TRBV19,CASSLSGVPHEQYF,TGTGCCAGTAGTCTTAGCGGGGTTCCTCACGAGCAGTACTTC
NA,TRBJ2-7,few,TRBV14,CASPRVGRYEQYF,TGTGCCAGCCCCAGGGTCGGTAGGTACGAGCAGTACTTC
TRBD1,TRBJ2-6,NA,TRBV5-1,CASSSTGVGANVLTF,TGCGCCAGCAGCTCCACAGGGGTTGGGGCCAACGTCCTGACTTTC
NA,TRBJ1-2,few,TRBV30,CAWSLGYGYTF,TGTGCCTGGAGTCTCGGCTATGGCTACACCTTC
TRBD1,TRBJ2-7,NA,TRBV15,CATSSRDRSHEQYF,TGTGCCACCAGCAGCCGGGACAGGTCCCACGAGCAGTACTTC
NA,TRBJ1-4,NA,TRBV7-3,CASSPTPNEKLFF,TGTGCCAGCAGCCCTACACCGAATGAAAAACTGTTTTTT
NA,TRBJ1-6,NA,TRBV27,CASSQTYSPLHF,TGTGCCAGCAGTCAGACTTATTCACCCCTCCACTTT